Sequencing of this TCR beta chain was carried out in a study of blood T cells in healthy people across ages. As for the study in general: About one barcoded beta molecule per two T cells came from capture by template switching.

Total RNA was extracted at no less than 5.5 micrograms per sample. The V end was cut by 5 bases, the J end by 0 bases, with 17 bases between. CDR3 length equals 17 residues. CDR1 MNHEY and CDR2 SMNVEV come from the germline V gene (reference sequence). Next came a second PCR, run for roughly 6 to 11 cycles, which used a sample-barcoded 5' primer along with a J-beta primer mix. TCRdb ran MiXCR on the 5' RACE reads and lists one entry per CDR3 protein. The repertoire holds roughly 790,000 distinct CDR3 sequences, with roughly two fifths as singletons. The sample consisted of blood. The clonotype originates from a woman aged 55-69 years in good health. The chain uses TRBV27 and TRBJ2-1; weak D call: TRBD1 (6 bases). CDR3 sequence reads: CASSIRQEKGSYNEQFF. For the CDR3, the DNA is TGTGCCAGCAGTATAAGACAGGAAAAAGGCTCCTACAATGAGCAGTTCTTC.